The subject of this entry is one T cell receptor beta chain. Its antigen is as yet unknown. These data are taken from a study of cytomegalovirus exposure and HLA in healthy donors. CDR3 length: 13 residues. The germline CDR1 and CDR2 sequences are MNHEY and SVGAGI. Trimming took off 2 bases at V and 9 bases at J, with 13 bases between the two ends. Whole-study results and caveats: Later analysis identified several of the most significant clusters that appeared linked to common viral pathogens. Published work reported that the classifier diagnosed cytomegalovirus status with high specificity and sensitivity. Roughly even sequencing depth across donors was the assumption behind the presence/absence analyses. In a later analysis, compared with equally common non-associated chains, HLA-associated beta chains were more expanded.

This PCR relied on a set of 60 Vbeta primers and 13 Jbeta primers. Generated by immunoSEQ multiplex PCR, the TCRdb table keeps only in-frame clones and is missing some. Here the sample spans under 150,000 clones, more than 65% being singletons. Source material: PBMCs. V and J are TRBV6-5 and TRBJ2-5, with D perhaps matching TRBD1 (6 bases). The receptor was derived from a woman aged 60-75 years in good health and CMV-seropositive. The CDR3 DNA follows: TGTGCCAGCAGTTACGACAGGTCCGGGGCCCAGTACTTC. It is translated as CASSYDRSGAQYF.